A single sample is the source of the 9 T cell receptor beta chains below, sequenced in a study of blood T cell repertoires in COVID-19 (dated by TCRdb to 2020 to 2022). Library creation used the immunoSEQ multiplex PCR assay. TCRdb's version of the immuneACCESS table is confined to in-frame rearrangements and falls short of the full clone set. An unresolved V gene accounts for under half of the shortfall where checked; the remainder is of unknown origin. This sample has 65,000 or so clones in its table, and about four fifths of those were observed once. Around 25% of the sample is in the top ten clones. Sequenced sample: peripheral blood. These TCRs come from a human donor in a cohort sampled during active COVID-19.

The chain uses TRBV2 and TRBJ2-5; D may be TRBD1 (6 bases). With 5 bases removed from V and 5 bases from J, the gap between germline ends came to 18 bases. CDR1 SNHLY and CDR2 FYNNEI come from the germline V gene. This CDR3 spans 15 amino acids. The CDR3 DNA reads TGTGCCAGCAGTTCACAGGGCCTTTCAGCGGAGACCCAGTACTTC. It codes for CASSSQGLSAETQYF.

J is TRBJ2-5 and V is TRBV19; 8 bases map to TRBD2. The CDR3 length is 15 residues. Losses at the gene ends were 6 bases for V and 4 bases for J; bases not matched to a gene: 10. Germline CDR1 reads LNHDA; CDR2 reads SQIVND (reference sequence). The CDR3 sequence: CASSGSGTSLETQYF. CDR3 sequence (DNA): TGTGCCAGTAGCGGCTCCGGGACTAGTTTAGAGACCCAGTACTTC.

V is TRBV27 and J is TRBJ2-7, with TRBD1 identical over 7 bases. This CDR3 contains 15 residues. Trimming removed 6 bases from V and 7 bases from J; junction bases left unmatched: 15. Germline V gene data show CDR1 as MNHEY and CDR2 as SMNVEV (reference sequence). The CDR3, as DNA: TGTGCCAGCAGCCCCCGGACAGGCGCGACCTGGGAGCAGTACTTC. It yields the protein CASSPRTGATWEQYF.

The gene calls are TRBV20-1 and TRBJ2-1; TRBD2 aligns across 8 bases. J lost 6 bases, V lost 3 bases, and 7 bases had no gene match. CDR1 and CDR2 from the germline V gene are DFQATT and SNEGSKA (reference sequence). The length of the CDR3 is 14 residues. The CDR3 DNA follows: TGCAGTGCTAGTAAGCGGGGGCCAGGCAATGAGCAGTTCTTC. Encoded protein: CSASKRGPGNEQFF.

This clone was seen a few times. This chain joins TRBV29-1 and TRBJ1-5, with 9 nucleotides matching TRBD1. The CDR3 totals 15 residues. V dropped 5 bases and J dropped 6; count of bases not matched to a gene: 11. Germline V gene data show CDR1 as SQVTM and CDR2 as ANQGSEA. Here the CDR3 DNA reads TGCAGCGTTTCTCTCGGGACAGGGTTAGGTCAGCCCCAGCATTTT. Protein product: CSVSLGTGLGQPQHF.

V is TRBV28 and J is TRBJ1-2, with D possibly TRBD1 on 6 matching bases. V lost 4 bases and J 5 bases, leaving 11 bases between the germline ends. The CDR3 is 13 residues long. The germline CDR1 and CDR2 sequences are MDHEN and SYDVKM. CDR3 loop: CASSSDRLYGYTF. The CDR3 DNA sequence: TGTGCCAGCAGTTCCGACAGGCTGTATGGCTACACCTTC.

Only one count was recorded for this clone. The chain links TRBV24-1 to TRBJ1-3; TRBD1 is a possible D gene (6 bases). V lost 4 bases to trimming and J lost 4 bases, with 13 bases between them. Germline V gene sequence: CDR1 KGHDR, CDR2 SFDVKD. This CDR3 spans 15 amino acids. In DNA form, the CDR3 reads TGTGCCACCAGTGACGACAGGCATGGAGGAAACACCATATATTTT. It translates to CATSDDRHGGNTIYF.

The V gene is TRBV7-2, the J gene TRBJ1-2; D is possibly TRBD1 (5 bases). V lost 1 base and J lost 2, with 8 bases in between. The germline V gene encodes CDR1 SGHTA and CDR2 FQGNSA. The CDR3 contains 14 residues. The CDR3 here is CASSLVPGNYGYTF. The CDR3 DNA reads TGTGCCAGCAGCTTAGTTCCAGGGAACTATGGCTACACCTTC.

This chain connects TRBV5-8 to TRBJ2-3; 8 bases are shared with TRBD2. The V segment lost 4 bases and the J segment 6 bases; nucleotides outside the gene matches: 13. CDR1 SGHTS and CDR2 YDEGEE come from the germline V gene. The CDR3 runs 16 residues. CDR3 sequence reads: CASSSGVVAGTDTQYF. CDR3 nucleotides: TGTGCCAGCAGCAGCGGCGTGGTAGCGGGAACGGATACGCAGTATTTT.